These 7 T cell receptor beta chains share one sample of origin, sequenced in a study of control samples from healthy donors and cancer patients. Data came from immunoSEQ multiplex PCR; TCRdb stores just in-frame clones and leaves some out. This table has about 73,000 clones, about 88% appearing once. The sequencing sample was made of blood. These receptors all stem from a woman in her fifties or sixties in good health.

The chain joins TRBV11-2 to TRBJ1-1; tentatively, D is TRBD1 (5 bases). CDR1 SGHAT and CDR2 FQNNGV come from the germline V gene. V gave up 3 bases and J gave up 1 base, with 9 bases separating them. The CDR3 consists of 14 residues. The CDR3 region has the DNA TGTGCCAGCAGCTTTCGACAGAAGAACACTGAAGCTTTCTTT. This codes for CASSFRQKNTEAFF. The full variable domain, its missing parts supplied by reference TRBV11-2 and TRBJ1-1, is EAGVAQSPRYKIIEKRQSVAFWCNPISGHATLYWYQQILGQGPKLLIQFQNNGVVDDSQLPKDRFSAERLKGVDSTLKIQPAKLEDSAVYLCASSFRQKNTEAFFGQGTRLTVV.

V is TRBV5-1 and J is TRBJ2-7; D is unclear. This CDR3 comprises 18 residues. V was cut by 3 bases and J by 9 bases, with 31 bases left in between. Germline-derived CDR1 and CDR2 are SGHRS and YFSETQ. The CDR3 DNA follows: TGCGCCAGCAGCTCAAGTACTCCTACGAGCGCGAACGTTCACGGGCAGTACTTC. Encoded protein: CASSSSTPTSANVHGQYF.

V gene TRBV29-1 combines with J gene TRBJ2-7, with D unclear. This CDR3 comprises 12 residues. Trimming left V 4 bases short and J 1 base short, with 8 bases between. CDR1 is SQVTM, CDR2 ANQGSEA, per germline. In nucleotides, the CDR3 is TGCAGCGTTGTAATCAGTTCCTACGAGCAGTACTTC. It codes for CSVVISSYEQYF.

The CDR3 here is CASSLAQFPARVSNEQFF. The CDR3, as DNA: TGCGCCAGCAGCTTAGCACAGTTCCCTGCTAGGGTATCCAATGAGCAGTTCTTC. The chain uses TRBV5-1 and TRBJ2-1, with D uncertain. The germline V gene has CDR1 SGHRS and CDR2 YFSETQ. This CDR3 spans 18 amino acids. V was shortened by 2 bases and J by 6 bases, with 24 bases between the two germline ends.

This clone was found once. The chain combines TRBV13 with TRBJ2-3; no firm D call. This CDR3 is 13 amino acids long. Trimming left V 10 bases short and J 3 bases short, with 14 bases between. Germline V gene lookup returns CDR1 PRHDT and CDR2 FYEKMQ (reference sequence). DNA for the CDR3: TGTGCCACCACCCAGGCGAGGACAGATACGCAGTATTTT. Translation gives CATTQARTDTQYF.

J is TRBJ2-1 and V is TRBV7-6; a possible D gene is TRBD2 (6 bases). This CDR3 is 17 amino acids long. CDR1 and CDR2 (germline): SGHVS, FNYEAQ. The ends were cut back, 5 bases at V and 5 bases at J, with 22 bases in the middle. The CDR3 region has the DNA TGTGCCAGCAGCCGAGGAGGGATGAGCTTGATCGACAATGAGCAGTTCTTC. As protein: CASSRGGMSLIDNEQFF.

The chain links TRBV7-9 to TRBJ2-7; 7 bases are shared with TRBD1. The length of the CDR3 is 14 residues. The trim removed 5 bases at V and 4 bases at J, leaving 8 bases unmatched. The germline V gene encodes CDR1 SEHNR and CDR2 FQNEAQ (reference sequence). The DNA for the CDR3 is TGTGCCAGCAGCCGGGGACAGCCGCCTTACGAGCAGTACTTC. Its translation: CASSRGQPPYEQYF.